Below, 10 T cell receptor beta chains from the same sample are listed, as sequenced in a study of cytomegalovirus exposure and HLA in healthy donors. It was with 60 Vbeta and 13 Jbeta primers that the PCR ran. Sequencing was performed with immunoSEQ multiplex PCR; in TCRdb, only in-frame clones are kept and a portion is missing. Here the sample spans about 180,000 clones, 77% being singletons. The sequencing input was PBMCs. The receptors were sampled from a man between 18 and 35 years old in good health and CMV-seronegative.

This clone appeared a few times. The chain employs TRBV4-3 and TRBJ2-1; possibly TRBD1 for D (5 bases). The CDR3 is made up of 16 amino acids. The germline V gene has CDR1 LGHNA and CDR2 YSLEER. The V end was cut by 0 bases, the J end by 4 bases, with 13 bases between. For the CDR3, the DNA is TGCGCCAGCAGCCAAGACGGTATGACAGTTTACAATGAGCAGTTCTTC. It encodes CASSQDGMTVYNEQFF.

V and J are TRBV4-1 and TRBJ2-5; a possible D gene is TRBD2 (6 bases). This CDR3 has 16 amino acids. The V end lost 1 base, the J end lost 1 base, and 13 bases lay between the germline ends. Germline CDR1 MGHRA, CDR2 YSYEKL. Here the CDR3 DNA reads TGCGCCAGCAGCCAAGGAGGTACGGGGGTCCAAGAGACCCAGTACTTC. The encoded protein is CASSQGGTGVQETQYF.

The CDR3 DNA is TGCGCCAGCGGCCTGGGGGCTTGTGAGCAGTACTTC. It yields the protein CASGLGACEQYF. The genes are TRBV5-1 and TRBJ2-7; D is perhaps TRBD1 (6 bases). This CDR3 has 12 amino acids. The germline V gene encodes CDR1 SGHRS and CDR2 YFSETQ. V was clipped by 7 bases and J by 7 bases, with 15 bases between them.

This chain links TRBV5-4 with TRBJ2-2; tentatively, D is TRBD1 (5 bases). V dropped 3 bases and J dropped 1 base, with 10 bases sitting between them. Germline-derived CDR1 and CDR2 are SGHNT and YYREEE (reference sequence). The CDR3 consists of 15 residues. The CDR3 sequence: CASSSRQRNTGELFF. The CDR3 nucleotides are TGTGCCAGCAGCTCACGACAGAGGAACACCGGGGAGCTGTTTTTT. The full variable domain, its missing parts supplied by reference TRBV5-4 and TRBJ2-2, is ETGVTQSPTHLIKTRGQQVTLRCSSQSGHNTVSWYQQALGQGPQFIFQYYREEENGRGNFPPRFSGLQFPNYSSELNVNALELDDSALYLCASSSRQRNTGELFFGEGSRLTVL.

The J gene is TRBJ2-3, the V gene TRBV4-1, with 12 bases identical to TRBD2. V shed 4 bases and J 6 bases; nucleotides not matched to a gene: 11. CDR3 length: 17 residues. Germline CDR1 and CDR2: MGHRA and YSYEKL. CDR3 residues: CASSPGGLAGGTDTQYF. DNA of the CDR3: TGCGCCAGCAGCCCGGGGGGCCTAGCGGGGGGGACCGATACGCAGTATTTT.

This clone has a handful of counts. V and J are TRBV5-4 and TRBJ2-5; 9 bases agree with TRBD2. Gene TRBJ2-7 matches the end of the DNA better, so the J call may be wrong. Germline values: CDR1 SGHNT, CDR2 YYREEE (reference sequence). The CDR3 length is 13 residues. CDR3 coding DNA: TGTGCCAGCAGCTTTGCTAGCGGGAACGAGCAGTACTTC. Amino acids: CASSFASGNEQYF.

The CDR3 DNA follows: TGTGCCAGCAGCTTTCAGGAGACCCAGTACTTC. Encoded protein: CASSFQETQYF. The rearrangement joins TRBV11-2 to TRBJ2-5; D gene ambiguous. The CDR3 contains 11 residues. Germline V gives CDR1 SGHAT, CDR2 FQNNGV. V shed 3 bases and J shed 5 bases, with 4 bases lying between them.

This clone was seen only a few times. The CDR3 sequence is CASSLRDRDVTDTQYF. The DNA of the CDR3 is TGTGCCAGCAGTTTGAGGGACAGGGATGTCACAGATACGCAGTATTTT. This chain uses TRBV5-8 with TRBJ2-3; 9 positions agree with TRBD1. CDR1 SGHTS and CDR2 YDEGEE come from the germline V gene. The length of the CDR3 is 16 residues. V shed 5 bases and J 2 bases; nucleotides not matched to a gene: 9.

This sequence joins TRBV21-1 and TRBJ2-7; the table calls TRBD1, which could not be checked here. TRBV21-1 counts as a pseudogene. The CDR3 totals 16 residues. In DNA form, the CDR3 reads TGTGCCAGCAGCACGAGGAGACAGGGGGGGTCTTGGGAGCAGTACTTC. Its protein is CASSTRRQGGSWEQYF.

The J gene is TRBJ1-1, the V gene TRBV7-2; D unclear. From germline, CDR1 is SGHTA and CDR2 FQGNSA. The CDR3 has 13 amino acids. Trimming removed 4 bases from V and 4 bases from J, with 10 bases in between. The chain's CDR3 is CASSSQVGTEAFF. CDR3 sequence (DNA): TGTGCCAGCAGCTCCCAAGTCGGCACTGAAGCTTTCTTT.